The 24 T cell receptor beta chains below were found in one sample sequenced in a study of blood T cell repertoires in COVID-19. TCRdb's table, derived via immunoSEQ multiplex PCR, lists solely in-frame clones and lacks some. The sample has some 140,000 clones; about 90% are singletons. Sequenced sample: peripheral blood. These TCRs come from a man aged 50 to 60 with acute or convalescent COVID-19.

This clone occurred once. The rearrangement joins TRBV6-5 to TRBJ1-5; D is unresolved. Germline loops: CDR1 MNHEY, CDR2 SVGAGI. The CDR3 sequence is 13 residues long. Between the trimmed V and J ends, which lost 4 bases and 4 bases, there was a span of 8 bases. CDR3 DNA sequence: TGTGCCAGCAGTTCATACGGTAATCAGCCCCAGCATTTT. This gives the protein CASSSYGNQPQHF.

V is TRBV24-1 and J is TRBJ2-1; unclear D gene. From germline, CDR1 is KGHDR and CDR2 SFDVKD. The CDR3 has 15 amino acids. The V end was cut by 3 bases, the J end by 0 bases, with 8 bases between. CDR3 residues: CATSDESFSYNEQFF. CDR3 bases: TGTGCCACCAGTGATGAAAGCTTCTCCTACAATGAGCAGTTCTTC.

The chain recombines TRBV7-8 with TRBJ1-5, with D unresolved. CDR1 and CDR2 from the germline V gene are SGHVS and FQNEAQ. The CDR3 contains 16 residues. V lost 1 base to trimming and J lost 6 bases, with 16 bases between them. The CDR3 DNA reads as TGTGCCAGCAGCTTAGTTGGAGGGTTAGGCGGTCAGCCCCAGCATTTT. This gives the protein CASSLVGGLGGQPQHF.

This clone was recorded only once. The V call is TRBV27, the J call TRBJ2-1, with TRBD2 as a possible D gene (6 bases). Germline V lookup: CDR1 MNHEY, CDR2 SMNVEV (reference sequence). V lost 0 bases to trimming and J lost 7 bases, with 19 bases between them. The CDR3 sequence is 17 residues long. The DNA for the CDR3 is TGTGCCAGCAGTTTATCCTCCTACGGGAGAGGGAGGAATGAGCAGTTCTTC. It is translated as CASSLSSYGRGRNEQFF.

This rearrangement joins TRBV19 to TRBJ1-4, with D possibly matching TRBD1 (6 bases). Germline V gene lookup returns CDR1 LNHDA and CDR2 SQIVND (reference sequence). The ends were cut back, 5 bases at V and 8 bases at J, with 18 bases in the middle. The CDR3 runs to 15 residues. CDR3: CASSQPGPQGEKLFF. CDR3 bases: TGTGCCAGTAGTCAACCGGGACCCCAGGGGGAAAAACTGTTTTTT.

This chain connects TRBV10-3 to TRBJ2-5; D is possibly TRBD1 (7 bases). The CDR3 spans 13 residues. V was pared by 8 bases and J by 4 bases, with 14 bases between. Germline loops: CDR1 ENHRY, CDR2 SYGVKD. CDR3 in DNA: TGTGCCATCGCGGGATACAGGGGAGAGACCCAGTACTTC. This encodes CAIAGYRGETQYF.

The genes are TRBV6-5 and TRBJ1-2; possible D gene TRBD1, 5 bases. The length of the CDR3 is 15 residues. Germline CDR1 reads MNHEY; CDR2 reads SVGAGI. V lost 0 bases and J lost 4, with 12 bases in between. CDR3 DNA sequence: TGTGCCAGCAGTTACTCTGGGGGGACCGGCTATGGCTACACCTTC. It encodes CASSYSGGTGYGYTF.

The chain joins TRBV7-2 to TRBJ2-2, with 8 bases matching TRBD2. Unmatched junction bases numbered 4, after V lost 4 bases and J lost 9 bases. The CDR3 loop spans 13 amino acids. Germline V lookup: CDR1 SGHTA, CDR2 FQGNSA. In DNA form, the CDR3 reads TGTGCCAGCAGCTCAGCGGGAGTTCGGGAGCTGTTTTTT. Its protein product is CASSSAGVRELFF.

The V gene is TRBV10-3, the J gene TRBJ1-2; D might be TRBD1 (6 bases). Germline assignment: CDR1 ENHRY and CDR2 SYGVKD. The CDR3 spans 14 residues. Trimming stripped 4 bases from V and 4 bases from J, with 13 bases between. The CDR3 spells CAISGQGFGYGYTF. Here the CDR3 DNA reads TGTGCCATCAGTGGTCAGGGGTTTGGCTATGGCTACACCTTC.

The V gene is TRBV19, the J gene TRBJ1-1; 7 bases align to TRBD1. The CDR3 covers 16 residues. CDR1 is LNHDA, CDR2 SQIVND, per germline (reference sequence). J was trimmed by 3 bases and V by 7 bases; bases with no gene match: 14. The CDR3 region is CASIERGRIQDTEAFF. The CDR3 DNA sequence: TGTGCCAGTATTGAGAGGGGGCGGATCCAGGACACTGAAGCTTTCTTT.

V gene TRBV3-1 (or the pseudogene TRBV3-2) combines with J gene TRBJ1-1; the D gene is possibly TRBD1 (6 bases). CDR1 is LGHDT, CDR2 YNNKEL, per germline (reference sequence). The CDR3 runs to 13 residues. Trimming left V 3 bases short and J 5 bases short, with 10 bases between. The DNA for the CDR3 is TGTGCCAGCAGCCAGGGGGCGAATACTGAAGCTTTCTTT. It yields the protein CASSQGANTEAFF.

The CDR3 sequence is CASSQTVGNTIYF. The CDR3 DNA reads as TGTGCCAGCAGTCAGACAGTTGGAAACACCATATATTTT. This chain joins TRBV28 and TRBJ1-3; TRBD1 is a possible D gene (5 bases). The V end lost 5 bases, the J end lost 3 bases, and 8 bases lay between the germline ends. In germline, CDR1 is MDHEN, CDR2 SYDVKM. CDR3 length equals 13 residues.

This chain connects TRBV28 to TRBJ1-4, with D unclear. This CDR3 contains 14 residues. V was cut by 6 bases and J by 8 bases, with 16 bases left in between. Germline V CDR1 and CDR2: MDHEN, SYDVKM. The CDR3 DNA follows: TGTGCCAGCAGCTATGAGGGCTTAAGGGAAAAACTGTTTTTT. The encoded protein is CASSYEGLREKLFF.

The chain is built from TRBV19 and TRBJ1-6; a possible D gene is TRBD1 (5 bases). CDR1 and CDR2 from the germline V gene are LNHDA and SQIVND (reference sequence). The CDR3 runs 13 residues. Trimming shortened V by 9 bases and J by 8 bases, and 14 bases separated the two germline ends. The CDR3 DNA sequence: TGTGCCAGCAAAGACAGCTCTCATTCACCCCTCCACTTT. Translated, it gives CASKDSSHSPLHF. Full variable domain (rest looked up from reference TRBV19 and TRBJ1-6): DGGITQSPKYLFRKEGQNVTLSCEQNLNHDAMYWYRQDPGQGLRLIYYSQIVNDFQKGDIAEGYSVSREKKESFPLTVTSAQKNPTAFYLCASKDSSHSPLHFGNGTRLTVT.

The chain carries TRBV3-1 (or the pseudogene TRBV3-2) and TRBJ2-5, with 12 nucleotides matching TRBD2. Germline CDR1 is LGHDT and CDR2 is YNNKEL (reference sequence). Germline trimming cut 4 bases from V and 5 bases from J; bases unmatched to any gene: 11. This CDR3 has 17 residues. CDR3 residues: CASSPRVSSGREETQYF. The CDR3 DNA reads TGTGCCAGCAGCCCGAGAGTATCTAGCGGGAGGGAGGAGACCCAGTACTTC.

The rearrangement joins TRBV7-9 to TRBJ1-5, with D possibly being TRBD1 (5 bases). The CDR3 contains 16 residues. Per germline, CDR1 SEHNR and CDR2 FQNEAQ (reference sequence). Trimming cost V 3 bases and J 7 bases, with 19 bases left between them. This CDR3 reads CASSFTGDGGSQPQHF. The CDR3 DNA reads as TGTGCCAGCAGCTTTACTGGGGACGGGGGTAGCCAGCCCCAGCATTTT.

The chain couples TRBV7-9 to TRBJ2-1; 11 bases are a match to TRBD2. Germline trimming cut 4 bases from V and 7 bases from J; bases unmatched to any gene: 9. The CDR3 loop spans 16 amino acids. Germline-derived CDR1 and CDR2 are SEHNR and FQNEAQ (reference sequence). CDR3 amino acids: CASSYWTSGLGNEQFF. CDR3 nucleotide sequence: TGTGCCAGCAGCTACTGGACTAGCGGGTTGGGGAATGAGCAGTTCTTC.

This clone has only one observation. The V and J genes are TRBV3-1 (or the pseudogene TRBV3-2) and TRBJ1-1; TRBD1 agrees at 7 bases. From germline, CDR1 is LGHDT and CDR2 YNNKEL (reference sequence). This CDR3 has 16 residues. V shed 4 bases and J 1 base; nucleotides not matched to a gene: 9. The CDR3 reads CASSRGRGYWNTEAFF. The CDR3 DNA follows: TGTGCCAGCAGCCGTGGCAGGGGGTATTGGAACACTGAAGCTTTCTTT.

The chain carries TRBV28 and TRBJ2-7; 9 bases line up with TRBD1. The germline V gene encodes CDR1 MDHEN and CDR2 SYDVKM. The trim removed 6 bases at V and 4 bases at J, leaving 10 bases unmatched. The CDR3 is 15 residues long. The CDR3 loop is CASRGQGTGKYEQYF. Here the CDR3 DNA reads TGTGCCAGCAGAGGTCAGGGGACAGGGAAATACGAGCAGTACTTC.

The chain couples TRBV7-9 to TRBJ2-7, with D maybe TRBD2 (6 bases). Trimming took off 4 bases at V and 3 bases at J, with 16 bases between the two ends. The CDR3 covers 15 residues. Germline CDR1 SEHNR, CDR2 FQNEAQ (reference sequence). The CDR3 is CASSSVRRGSYEQYF. DNA of the CDR3: TGTGCCAGCAGCTCGGTTAGGAGGGGTAGCTACGAGCAGTACTTC. Variable domain in full (rest from reference TRBV7-9 and TRBJ2-7): DTGVSQNPRHKITKRGQNVTFRCDPISEHNRLYWYRQTLGQGPEFLTYFQNEAQLEKSRLLSDRFSAERPKGSFSTLEIQRTEQGDSAMYLCASSSVRRGSYEQYFGPGTRLTVT.

This chain uses TRBV5-1 with TRBJ2-7, with D tentatively TRBD2 (6 bases). Germline CDR1 and CDR2: SGHRS and YFSETQ. CDR3 size: 15 residues. With 2 bases removed from V and 2 bases from J, the gap between germline ends came to 14 bases. DNA of the CDR3: TGCGCCAGCAGCTTAGGCGGGACCTTAACCTACGAGCAGTACTTC. It is translated as CASSLGGTLTYEQYF.

The chain links TRBV7-9 to TRBJ1-5; TRBD1 matches 7 bases. The J segment lost 0 bases and the V segment lost 8 bases, leaving 10 bases of the junction unmatched. This CDR3 has 16 residues. Germline CDR1 is SEHNR and CDR2 is FQNEAQ (reference sequence). This chain's CDR3 is CASGTAVGYSNQPQHF. The CDR3 coding sequence is TGTGCCAGCGGGACAGCAGTGGGGTATAGCAATCAGCCCCAGCATTTT.

V is TRBV7-8 and J is TRBJ1-1; D gene unclear. CDR1 and CDR2 from the germline V gene are SGHVS and FQNEAQ. The CDR3 is 14 amino acids. In DNA form, the CDR3 reads TGTGCATCCCGTAACCCTACAGTGAACACTGAAGCTTTCTTT. Its translation is CASRNPTVNTEAFF.

The chain has TRBV12-2 and TRBJ1-6. TRBV12-2 is shown as a pseudogene. This CDR3 region has 17 residues. CDR3 nucleotide sequence: TGTGGGTCGCGGCCGATAAGGAATGGCTCCTATAATTCACCCCTCCACTTT. Protein: CGSRPIRNGSYNSPLHF.